The clone carrying this TCR beta chain was picked up many times. Its antigen is as yet unknown. The source of the sample is a study of identical twins. A universal primer site came from template switching; cDNA carried unique molecular identifiers. MiXCR was run by TCRdb on the 5' RACE reads, yielding one entry per CDR3 protein. The data hold about 700,000 distinct CDR3 sequences, with about 9.4% observed a single time. Per germline, CDR1 SGHDT and CDR2 YYEEEE. This CDR3 has 16 amino acids. Trimming took 1 base from V and 7 from J, leaving 19 bases between them. Points from the study as a whole: Out-of-frame sharing of TCR alpha in monozygotic twins was underestimated by models. Analyses of zero insertions could be partly confounded by invariant MAIT and iNKT cells. High-abundance cord blood beta clonotypes had fewer insertions; memory repertoires showed none.

Separately, the same data were catalogued under a study of yellow fever vaccine responses in identical twins.

The origin of this receptor is a woman younger than 30 in good health. The rearrangement uses TRBV5-6 and TRBJ2-3; D possibly uses TRBD1 or TRBD2 (6 bases each). The sample taken for sequencing was PBMCs. The CDR3 DNA follows: TGTGCCAGCAGCTTGAGGGGGGCCAACCTTTGGTATACGCAGTATTTT. The encoded protein is CASSLRGANLWYTQYF.